This is a list of T cell receptor beta chains from one sample in a study of shared clonotypes between healthy human individuals. Using immunoSEQ multiplex PCR, the repertoire was profiled, and TCRdb retains in-frame clones only, with some absent. The repertoire holds hundreds of thousands of clones, with approximately 79% as singletons. The sample was memory CD4+ T cells sorted from blood. The receptors were gathered from a woman between 25 and 40 years old in good health. Both conserved end residues are part of each CDR3. D genes are given only for firm matches. Size values are once, few and many counts, or a class for expanded clones, and some rows have none.

NA	TRBV7-9	TRBJ1-1	NA	CASSLTGRTEAFF	TGTGCCAGCAGTTTGACAGGTCGGACTGAAGCTTTCTTT
NA	TRBV29-1	TRBJ1-2	NA	CSVGWSRVGGYTF	TGCAGCGTTGGATGGTCCAGGGTGGGCGGCTACACCTTC
NA	TRBV2	TRBJ2-3	NA	CASISDWGSDTQYF	TGTGCCAGCATTAGTGACTGGGGTTCAGATACGCAGTATTTT
NA	TRBV14	TRBJ2-3	NA	CASSQDFRQDTDTQYF	TGTGCCAGCAGCCAAGATTTTCGACAAGACACAGATACGCAGTATTTT
NA	TRBV25-1	TRBJ2-7	NA	CASSSDRGEQYF	TGTGCCAGCAGTAGCGACCGTGGCGAGCAGTACTTC
NA	TRBV18	TRBJ2-1	TRBD1	CASSGTGEIEQFF	TGTGCCAGCTCAGGGACAGGTGAGATTGAGCAGTTCTTC
NA	TRBV29-1	TRBJ2-7	TRBD2	CRRKSGTSDYEQYF	TGCAGAAGAAAATCCGGAACTAGCGACTACGAGCAGTACTTC
NA	TRBV28	TRBJ2-6	TRBD2	CASNLAGVGANVLTF	TGTGCCAGCAATTTGGCGGGGGTTGGGGCCAACGTCCTGACTTTC
NA	TRBV7-9	TRBJ1-4	TRBD1	CASSSQGAAGEKLFF	TGTGCCAGCAGCTCGCAGGGGGCGGCCGGGGAAAAACTGTTTTTT
NA	TRBV6-6	TRBJ1-3	NA	CASSRSHTIYF	TGTGCCAGCAGCCGGTCCCACACCATATATTTT
few	TRBV19	TRBJ2-1	TRBD2	CASTYIPSPGLAGIEQFF	TGTGCCAGTACCTATATTCCCTCACCGGGACTAGCGGGGATAGAGCAGTTCTTC
few	TRBV6-1	TRBJ2-2	TRBD2	CASSEVAGWFANTGELFF	TGTGCCAGCAGTGAAGTAGCGGGATGGTTCGCGAACACCGGGGAGCTGTTTTTT
many	TRBV19	TRBJ1-1	TRBD1	CASSLTGENTEAFF	TGTGCCAGTAGTCTGACAGGGGAGAACACTGAAGCTTTCTTT
NA	TRBV25-1	TRBJ2-1	TRBD1	CASRDRGSVGEQFF	TGTGCCAGCAGGGACAGGGGGTCAGTGGGTGAGCAGTTCTTC
few	TRBV6-1	TRBJ1-1	NA	CASSGEGFLGAFF	TGTGCCAGCAGTGGTGAGGGCTTTTTGGGTGCTTTCTTT
once	TRBV6-6	TRBJ2-7	NA	CASSYRNSYEQYF	TGTGCCAGCAGTTACCGAAACTCCTACGAGCAGTACTTC
NA	TRBV18	TRBJ2-7	NA	CASSPAEGRPSYEQYF	TGTGCCAGCTCACCAGCGGAGGGCAGGCCTTCCTACGAGCAGTACTTC
NA	TRBV6-1	TRBJ1-4	NA	CASSDSGRKLFF	TGTGCCAGCAGTGATTCGGGTCGAAAACTGTTTTTT
NA	TRBV28	TRBJ2-3	NA	CASSSGPNTQYF	TGTGCCAGCAGTTCCGGACCCAATACGCAGTATTTT
few	TRBV28	TRBJ2-1	NA	CASSFSANYFNEQFF	TGTGCCAGCAGTTTTTCGGCAAACTATTTCAATGAGCAGTTCTTC
NA	TRBV6-5	TRBJ1-5	NA	CASSYSSGSNQPQHF	TGTGCCAGCAGTTACTCATCAGGGTCCAATCAGCCCCAGCATTTT
NA	TRBV7-9	TRBJ1-3	NA	CASSLAYSGNTIYF	TGTGCCAGCAGCTTAGCCTACTCTGGAAACACCATATATTTT
NA	TRBV9	TRBJ2-7	TRBD1	CASSRGQGAYEQYF	TGTGCCAGCAGCCGGGGACAGGGAGCCTACGAGCAGTACTTC
few	TRBV28	TRBJ2-1	NA	CASRGTVGGAGNEQFF	TGTGCCAGCAGGGGGACCGTCGGCGGAGCCGGGAATGAGCAGTTCTTC
NA	TRBV7-3	TRBJ2-1	NA	CASSLAPAENNEQFF	TGTGCCAGCAGCTTGGCCCCGGCAGAAAACAATGAGCAGTTCTTC
NA	TRBV15	TRBJ1-5	NA	CATSREILSNQPQHF	TGTGCCACCAGCAGAGAAATATTGAGCAATCAGCCCCAGCATTTT
NA	TRBV11-2	TRBJ2-4	TRBD2	CASRQPGLAGNIQYF	TGTGCCAGCAGACAGCCGGGACTAGCGGGAAACATTCAGTACTTC
NA	TRBV18	TRBJ1-5	NA	CASSPLGGMQPQHF	TGTGCCAGCTCACCCTTAGGGGGAATGCAGCCCCAGCATTTT
NA	TRBV6-1	TRBJ1-4	NA	CASSESRQGQLFF	TGTGCCAGCAGTGAATCTCGGCAGGGTCAACTGTTTTTT
NA	TRBV5-8	TRBJ1-2	TRBD1	CASSFPTGGVHYGYTF	TGTGCCAGCAGCTTTCCGACAGGGGGAGTTCACTATGGCTACACCTTC
NA	TRBV6-5	TRBJ1-1	TRBD1	CASIPQDRGTEAFF	TGTGCCAGCATCCCCCAGGACAGGGGGACTGAAGCTTTCTTT
NA	TRBV7-6	TRBJ1-5	NA	CASSLGNGGLNQPQHF	TGTGCCAGCAGCTTAGGTAACGGGGGGCTCAATCAGCCCCAGCATTTT